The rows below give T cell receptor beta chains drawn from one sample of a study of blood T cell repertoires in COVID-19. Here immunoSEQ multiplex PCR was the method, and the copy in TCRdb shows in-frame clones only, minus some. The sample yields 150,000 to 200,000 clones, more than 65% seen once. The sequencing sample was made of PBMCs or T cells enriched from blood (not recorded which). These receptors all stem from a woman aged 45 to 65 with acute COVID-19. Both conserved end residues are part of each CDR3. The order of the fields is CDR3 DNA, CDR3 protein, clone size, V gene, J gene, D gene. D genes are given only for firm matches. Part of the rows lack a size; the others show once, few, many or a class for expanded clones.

cdr3_nt: TGTGCCATCAGTGAGCTACCGACAGGGACGGGGTCACCCCTCCACTTT
cdr3_aa: CAISELPTGTGSPLHF
clone_size: many
v_call: TRBV10-3
j_call: TRBJ1-6
d_call: TRBD1

cdr3_nt: TGCGCCAGCAGACGGACAGGGGACAATTCACCCCTCCACTTT
cdr3_aa: CASRRTGDNSPLHF
clone_size: .
v_call: TRBV4-1
j_call: TRBJ1-6
d_call: TRBD1

cdr3_nt: TGTGCCAGCAGCGTAGCTTCGACAGGCGCGTTCTCTGGAAACACCATATATTTT
cdr3_aa: CASSVASTGAFSGNTIYF
clone_size: many
v_call: TRBV9
j_call: TRBJ1-3
d_call: .

cdr3_nt: TGCGCCAGCAGCCCGGGACAGGGTATCCAGCCCCAGCATTTT
cdr3_aa: CASSPGQGIQPQHF
clone_size: few
v_call: TRBV5-1
j_call: TRBJ1-5
d_call: TRBD1

cdr3_nt: TGTGCCAGCAGTGAATGGAGGCTAGCGGGGGAGCAGTTCTTC
cdr3_aa: CASSEWRLAGEQFF
clone_size: .
v_call: TRBV6-1
j_call: TRBJ2-1
d_call: TRBD2

cdr3_nt: TGCGCCAGCAGCTCGGGCGAGACAGGGGATCCCTATGGCTACACCTTC
cdr3_aa: CASSSGETGDPYGYTF
clone_size: .
v_call: TRBV5-1
j_call: TRBJ1-2
d_call: TRBD1

cdr3_nt: TGTGCCAGCAGCGCTCTTACGACCGGGTCCTACAATGAGCAGTTCTTC
cdr3_aa: CASSALTTGSYNEQFF
clone_size: once
v_call: TRBV11-2
j_call: TRBJ2-1
d_call: .

cdr3_nt: TGTGCCATCAGTTGGGCCAATGAGCAGTTCTTC
cdr3_aa: CAISWANEQFF
clone_size: few
v_call: TRBV10-3
j_call: TRBJ2-1
d_call: .

cdr3_nt: TGTGCCAGCAGCAAAGAAACTAGCGGGGTCTACAATGAGCAGTTCTTC
cdr3_aa: CASSKETSGVYNEQFF
clone_size: .
v_call: TRBV4-2
j_call: TRBJ2-1
d_call: TRBD2

cdr3_nt: TGTGCCAGCAGTTACGGGAGCGGGGGTGAGCAGTTCTTC
cdr3_aa: CASSYGSGGEQFF
clone_size: .
v_call: TRBV6-5
j_call: TRBJ2-1
d_call: TRBD2

cdr3_nt: TGTGCCAGCTCAATTTACCTCGGACAGGGCGGCTACACCTTC
cdr3_aa: CASSIYLGQGGYTF
clone_size: .
v_call: TRBV28
j_call: TRBJ1-2
d_call: TRBD1

cdr3_nt: TGTGCCAGCTCACCAACAAGGACTTCGGCAGGCTATGGCTACACCTTC
cdr3_aa: CASSPTRTSAGYGYTF
clone_size: .
v_call: TRBV18
j_call: TRBJ1-2
d_call: .

cdr3_nt: TGTGCCAGTTTAGGGGATCGAGGCACTGAAGCTTTCTTT
cdr3_aa: CASLGDRGTEAFF
clone_size: .
v_call: TRBV12-3/TRBV12-4
j_call: TRBJ1-1
d_call: .

cdr3_nt: TGTGCCAGCAGTTTACCCCCCGTCCAGCAGCCCCAGCATTTT
cdr3_aa: CASSLPPVQQPQHF
clone_size: .
v_call: TRBV28
j_call: TRBJ1-5
d_call: .

cdr3_nt: TGTGCCAGCACCCATCCCACAAGTGGGGGGGGTACGCAGTATTTT
cdr3_aa: CASTHPTSGGGTQYF
clone_size: .
v_call: TRBV28
j_call: TRBJ2-3
d_call: TRBD2